These 28 T cell receptor beta chains were sequenced from one sample in a study of radiotherapy plus CTLA-4 blockade in lung cancer. Some clones are missing from TCRdb's copy, which holds only in-frame ones; the method was immunoSEQ multiplex PCR. The sample lists 75,000 to 80,000 clones; roughly 86% were seen once. This specimen was peripheral blood, taken from a patient treated with radiotherapy plus ipilimumab. These receptors all stem from a human donor with non-small cell lung cancer who had stable disease on radiotherapy plus ipilimumab.

The rearrangement links TRBV2 to TRBJ1-2, with D uncertain. There are 15 residues in the CDR3. Germline CDR1 is SNHLY and CDR2 is FYNNEI. V was cut by 1 base and J by 0 bases, with 9 bases left in between. The chain's CDR3 is CASSEEDRSNYGYTF. CDR3 DNA sequence: TGTGCCAGCAGTGAAGAGGACCGATCTAACTATGGCTACACCTTC.

V and J are TRBV11-2 and TRBJ2-2; 10 nucleotides match TRBD2. Germline V gene sequence: CDR1 SGHAT, CDR2 FQNNGV. The CDR3 is 16 residues long. The V segment lost 1 base and the J segment 9 bases; nucleotides outside the gene matches: 8. The CDR3, as DNA: TGTGCCAGCAGCTTAGGTAGCGGGAGGAACAACCGGGAGCTGTTTTTT. Encoded protein: CASSLGSGRNNRELFF. The whole variable domain, filled in from reference TRBV11-2 and TRBJ2-2, reads EAGVAQSPRYKIIEKRQSVAFWCNPISGHATLYWYQQILGQGPKLLIQFQNNGVVDDSQLPKDRFSAERLKGVDSTLKIQPAKLEDSAVYLCASSLGSGRNNRELFFGEGSRLTVL.

The chain couples TRBV5-1 to TRBJ1-3; the D is unclear. Germline CDR1 SGHRS, CDR2 YFSETQ. CDR3 length equals 15 residues. V dropped 0 bases and J dropped 1 base, with 8 bases sitting between them. In nucleotides, the CDR3 is TGCGCCAGCAGCTTGGAAAGGGTGTCTGGAAACACCATATATTTT. This sequence encodes CASSLERVSGNTIYF.

The V gene is TRBV7-9, the J gene TRBJ1-3; possibly TRBD1 for D (6 bases). V was trimmed by 10 bases and J by 2 bases, leaving 18 bases between them. The length of the CDR3 is 15 residues. Germline CDR1 SEHNR, CDR2 FQNEAQ (reference sequence). CDR3 bases: TGTGCCACCGCTCGGGGCAGGGACACTGGAAACACCATATATTTT. As protein: CATARGRDTGNTIYF. Full variable domain (outside the CDR3, taken from reference TRBV7-9 and TRBJ1-3): DTGVSQNPRHKITKRGQNVTFRCDPISEHNRLYWYRQTLGQGPEFLTYFQNEAQLEKSRLLSDRFSAERPKGSFSTLEIQRTEQGDSAMYLCATARGRDTGNTIYFGEGSWLTVV.

V and J are TRBV7-6 and TRBJ2-7; TRBD1 agrees at 7 bases. J was trimmed by 1 base and V by 0 bases; bases with no gene match: 0. The CDR3 runs 14 residues. Germline V gene data show CDR1 as SGHVS and CDR2 as FNYEAQ. Here the CDR3 DNA reads TGTGCCAGCAGCTTAGCGGGACAGTCCTACGAGCAGTACTTC. Its protein is CASSLAGQSYEQYF.

This sequence joins TRBV5-4 and TRBJ1-1; D gene uncertain. In germline, CDR1 is SGHNT, CDR2 YYREEE (reference sequence). This CDR3 comprises 15 residues. V shed 1 base and J shed 0 bases, with 10 bases lying between them. This CDR3 reads CASSLFGSLNTEAFF. In nucleotides, the CDR3 is TGTGCCAGCAGCTTGTTTGGCAGCCTGAACACTGAAGCTTTCTTT.

The sample holds one count of this clone. V and J are TRBV18 and TRBJ1-4; 7 nucleotides align to TRBD1. Germline loops: CDR1 KGHSH, CDR2 LQKENI. The ends lost 2 bases at V and 3 bases at J; junction bases unmatched: 3. There are 15 residues in the CDR3. This CDR3 is CASSPRQGPNEKLFF. The CDR3 nucleotides are TGTGCCAGCTCACCAAGACAGGGCCCTAATGAAAAACTGTTTTTT.

The J gene is TRBJ1-2, the V gene TRBV6-6; TRBD1 matches 7 bases. CDR3 size: 13 residues. Trimming removed 5 bases from V and 8 bases from J; junction bases left unmatched: 8. Germline-derived CDR1 and CDR2 are MNHNY and SVGAGI (reference sequence). DNA of the CDR3: TGTGCCAGCAGTACCTCGGGACAGCAAGGCTACACCTTC. This encodes CASSTSGQQGYTF.

This clone was found once. The chain couples TRBV6-1 to TRBJ1-2; no clear D. Trimming removed 2 bases at V and 8 bases at J, with 9 bases between. Germline-derived CDR1 and CDR2 are MNHNS and SASEGT. This CDR3 is built from 12 residues. This CDR3 is CASSERGRGYTF. The CDR3 DNA is TGTGCCAGCAGTGAAAGAGGGAGGGGCTACACCTTC.

This clone was detected only once. This chain connects TRBV18 to TRBJ1-4, with D possibly matching TRBD1 (5 bases). Trimming shortened V by 3 bases and J by 4 bases, and 9 bases separated the two germline ends. The CDR3 length is 14 residues. Per germline, CDR1 KGHSH and CDR2 LQKENI. CDR3 coding DNA: TGTGCCAGCTCACCTTATGACAGTAATGAAAAACTGTTTTTT. The encoded protein is CASSPYDSNEKLFF. Using reference TRBV18 and TRBJ1-4 for the parts outside the CDR3, the full variable domain is NAGVMQNPRHLVRRRGQEARLRCSPMKGHSHVYWYRQLPEEGLKFMVYLQKENIIDESGMPKERFSAEFPKEGPSILRIQQVVRGDSAAYFCASSPYDSNEKLFFGSGTQLSVL.

The chain employs TRBV4-1 and TRBJ2-7; D gene unclear. With 7 bases removed from V and 5 bases from J, the gap between germline ends came to 15 bases. This CDR3 is built from 13 residues. The germline gives CDR1 MGHRA, CDR2 YSYEKL. CDR3 region: CASNGLEDHEQYF. CDR3 nucleotide sequence: TGCGCCAGCAATGGTCTAGAGGACCACGAGCAGTACTTC.

V gene TRBV27 combines with J gene TRBJ2-7; D may be TRBD1 (5 bases). Germline CDR1 is MNHEY and CDR2 is SMNVEV (reference sequence). V was pared by 5 bases and J by 2 bases, with 13 bases between. CDR3 length equals 14 residues. The CDR3 bases are TGTGCCAGCAGTGCTTCCGACAGACCCTACGAGCAGTACTTC. This gives the protein CASSASDRPYEQYF.

The V call is TRBV5-1, the J call TRBJ1-1; no firm D call. V was clipped by 0 bases and J by 2 bases, with 8 bases between them. There are 14 residues in the CDR3. Looked up from germline, CDR1 is SGHRS and CDR2 is YFSETQ. The CDR3: CASSLDVRNTEAFF. The CDR3 region has the DNA TGCGCCAGCAGCTTGGATGTCAGAAACACTGAAGCTTTCTTT.

The chain has TRBV19 and TRBJ1-5; 8 positions match TRBD1. Trimming removed 5 bases from V and 8 bases from J; junction bases left unmatched: 8. Germline values: CDR1 LNHDA, CDR2 SQIVND (reference sequence). There are 14 residues in the CDR3. CDR3 nucleotide sequence: TGTGCCAGTAGTCGGACAGGGCGCAGTGAGCCCCAGCATTTT. Residues: CASSRTGRSEPQHF.

This chain uses TRBV28 with TRBJ1-4; the match to TRBD1 covers 8 bases. CDR1 and CDR2 (germline): MDHEN, SYDVKM. The CDR3 totals 15 residues. V gave up 10 bases and J gave up 0 bases; unmatched junction bases: 7. The CDR3 protein is CATGTGSATNEKLFF. CDR3 bases: TGTGCCACCGGGACAGGAAGCGCAACTAATGAAAAACTGTTTTTT.

The chain carries TRBV5-8 and TRBJ2-1; a weak D match, TRBD1 (6 bases). Germline values: CDR1 SGHTS, CDR2 YDEGEE. The CDR3 totals 15 residues. V gave up 4 bases and J gave up 0 bases, with 11 bases separating them. CDR3 DNA sequence: TGTGCCAGCAGCATAACAGGGAGCTCCTACAATGAGCAGTTCTTC. This sequence encodes CASSITGSSYNEQFF.

This chain uses TRBV9 with TRBJ2-7, with D perhaps TRBD2 (6 bases). CDR1 and CDR2 (germline): SGDLS, YYNGEE. The CDR3 covers 14 residues. V was trimmed by 3 bases and J by 4 bases, leaving 14 bases between them. The CDR3 bases are TGTGCCAGCAGCGGACGGGGCGGAGGGTACGAGCAGTACTTC. It codes for CASSGRGGGYEQYF.

The chain is built from TRBV10-1 and TRBJ1-2, with 7 bases lining up with TRBD1. From germline, CDR1 is WNHNN and CDR2 SYGVQD (reference sequence). V lost 4 bases and J lost 2; bases outside the gene matches: 10. CDR3 length: 16 residues. CDR3 sequence (DNA): TGCGCCAGCAGTGGTGGGATTGGACAGGTGAACTATGGCTACACCTTC. Protein: CASSGGIGQVNYGYTF.

The rearrangement uses TRBV5-1 and TRBJ2-3, with D perhaps matching TRBD1 or TRBD2 (6 bases each). The V end lost 0 bases, the J end lost 8 bases, and 13 bases lay between the germline ends. CDR1 and CDR2 from the germline V gene are SGHRS and YFSETQ. This CDR3 has 14 amino acids. CDR3 sequence: CASSLASEGGTQYF. The CDR3 region has the DNA TGCGCCAGCAGCTTGGCTAGCGAAGGGGGTACGCAGTATTTT.

The V and J genes are TRBV4-1 and TRBJ1-5; TRBD1 is a possible D gene (5 bases). CDR1 MGHRA and CDR2 YSYEKL come from the germline V gene. Trimming stripped 7 bases from V and 2 bases from J, with 12 bases between. The CDR3 sequence is 14 residues long. Here the CDR3 DNA reads TGCGCCAGCACTCGAACGGGGGGCAATCAGCCCCAGCATTTT. It is translated as CASTRTGGNQPQHF.

Here the CDR3 reads CASSGSAGEQYF. The CDR3 region has the DNA TGCGCCAGCAGCGGTAGCGCCGGGGAGCAGTACTTC. The genes are TRBV5-1 and TRBJ2-7; a possible D gene is TRBD2 (5 bases). V lost 4 bases to trimming and J lost 7 bases, with 12 bases between them. The CDR3 consists of 12 residues. Germline CDR1 reads SGHRS; CDR2 reads YFSETQ. Full variable domain (missing parts from reference TRBV5-1 and TRBJ2-7): KAGVTQTPRYLIKTRGQQVTLSCSPISGHRSVSWYQQTPGQGLQFLFEYFSETQRNKGNFPGRFSGRQFSNSRSEMNVSTLELGDSALYLCASSGSAGEQYFGPGTRLTVT.

This chain links TRBV28 with TRBJ2-4; tentatively, D is TRBD1 or TRBD2 (5 bases each). Germline CDR1 and CDR2: MDHEN and SYDVKM. V lost 2 bases, J lost 2 bases, and 16 bases lay in between. The CDR3 covers 17 residues. The CDR3: CASSLAARAGTKNIQYF. The CDR3 DNA reads as TGTGCCAGCAGTTTAGCGGCGCGGGCAGGGACCAAAAACATTCAGTACTTC.

V gene TRBV11-2 combines with J gene TRBJ1-5, with 7 bases aligning to TRBD1. Germline values: CDR1 SGHAT, CDR2 FQNNGV. Trimming removed 2 bases from V and 3 bases from J; junction bases left unmatched: 4. This CDR3 is built from 15 residues. The CDR3 reads CASSLTGEANQPQHF. DNA for the CDR3: TGTGCCAGCAGCTTAACAGGGGAGGCCAATCAGCCCCAGCATTTT.

This chain uses TRBV28 with TRBJ1-2; maybe TRBD1 (5 bases). CDR1 is MDHEN and CDR2 is SYDVKM in the germline V gene. The CDR3 has 19 amino acids. V was trimmed by 2 bases and J by 7 bases, leaving 29 bases between them. The CDR3 bases are TGTGCCAGCAGTTTAGGGGGTCCCCCGATCCCCACAAGTCAGGGTGGCTACACCTTC. Protein: CASSLGGPPIPTSQGGYTF.

This clone appeared once. The chain joins TRBV2 to TRBJ1-1; the D gene is possibly TRBD1 (6 bases). The CDR3 consists of 15 residues. The germline gives CDR1 SNHLY, CDR2 FYNNEI. The V and J ends lost 3 bases and 0 bases respectively, with 11 bases between them. Here the CDR3 reads CASSEGHYMNTEAFF. CDR3 DNA: TGTGCCAGCAGTGAGGGACACTACATGAACACTGAAGCTTTCTTT.

The rearrangement links TRBV5-1 to TRBJ2-5; 12 bases are shared with TRBD2. The length of the CDR3 is 14 residues. Germline loops: CDR1 SGHRS, CDR2 YFSETQ. Trimming removed 5 bases from V and 4 bases from J; junction bases left unmatched: 3. The CDR3: CASRTGLAGETQYF. CDR3 nucleotide sequence: TGCGCCAGCAGGACGGGACTAGCGGGAGAGACCCAGTACTTC.

The chain carries TRBV21-1 and TRBJ1-5. TRBV21-1 is a recognized pseudogene. The CDR3 totals 15 residues. The CDR3 spells CASSKAGRCNQPQHF. The CDR3 nucleotides read TGTGCCAGCAGCAAAGCGGGGAGGTGCAATCAGCCCCAGCATTTT.

V is TRBV19 and J is TRBJ2-5; no clear D gene. V was trimmed by 5 bases and J by 0 bases, leaving 10 bases between them. The germline CDR1 and CDR2 sequences are LNHDA and SQIVND (reference sequence). The CDR3 is 14 amino acids. In DNA form, the CDR3 reads TGTGCCAGTAGTTCCTCCCGGTACCAAGAGACCCAGTACTTC. Amino acids: CASSSSRYQETQYF.